This paragraph reports one T cell receptor beta chain. This sample is drawn from a study of blood T cell repertoires in COVID-19. Study background: Samples taken during acute and convalescent COVID-19 were collected in the United States, Italy and Spain.

Sequencing was performed with immunoSEQ multiplex PCR; in TCRdb, only in-frame clones are kept and a portion is missing. The sample has about 290,000 clones, roughly 90% seen once. The CDR3 is made up of 15 amino acids. Germline V gene data show CDR1 as SGHNT and CDR2 as YYREEE (reference sequence). Trimming took 2 bases from V and 1 from J, leaving 10 bases between them. The chain couples TRBV5-4 to TRBJ2-1, with TRBD2 as a possible D gene (6 bases). The clonotype comes from a man in his forties with acute or convalescent COVID-19. Sequencing used peripheral blood. CDR3 in amino acids: CASSFGGTSYNEQFF. Here the CDR3 DNA reads TGTGCCAGCAGCTTTGGAGGGACTTCCTACAATGAGCAGTTCTTC.